The rows below give T cell receptor beta chains drawn from one sample of a study of cytotoxic CD8 clonotypes in ibrutinib-treated CLL. Profiled with immunoSEQ multiplex PCR; TCRdb holds only in-frame clones, not every one. Of almost 85,000 clones listed, around 84% were seen once; the top ten hold around 5.4%. The sequencing here drew on PBMCs, taken before ibrutinib treatment. These receptors all stem from a human donor with chronic lymphocytic leukemia. Both conserved end residues are part of each CDR3. A D gene is named only where the DNA matches it firmly. A clone size is listed for some rows: how often the clone was seen (once, few, many), or a class if it is expanded.

abundance	v_gene	d_gene	j_gene	CDR3nt	CDR3aa
NA	TRBV7-6	TRBD1	TRBJ1-1	TGTGCCAGCAGCGATTTCCTCAACCAGGGGGCCTTTAACACTGAAGCTTTCTTT	CASSDFLNQGAFNTEAFF
NA	TRBV5-1	NA	TRBJ2-2	TGCGCCAGCAGCTTGGGTCAGCTAAACACCGGGGAGCTGTTTTTT	CASSLGQLNTGELFF
NA	TRBV4-2	TRBD1	TRBJ2-2	TGTGCCAGCAGCCAGCCGACAGGGGGCGTTAATACCGGGGAGCTGTTTTTT	CASSQPTGGVNTGELFF
few	TRBV6-1	NA	TRBJ2-3	TGTGCCAGCAGGGGAGACTTAACAGATACGCAGTATTTT	CASRGDLTDTQYF
NA	TRBV2	NA	TRBJ2-4	TGTGCCAGCAGCTGGACTAATGGGCTAGCCAAAAACATTCAGTACTTC	CASSWTNGLAKNIQYF
NA	TRBV11-1	NA	TRBJ2-1	TGTGCCAGCAGCGCCCCACTAGTCGGCTCCTACAATGAGCAGTTCTTC	CASSAPLVGSYNEQFF
NA	TRBV4-3	TRBD1	TRBJ2-7	TGCGCCAGCAGCCACGGACAGGGACACTCCTACGAGCAGTACTTC	CASSHGQGHSYEQYF
NA	TRBV9	TRBD2	TRBJ2-3	TGTGCCAGCAACCCCACCCGGGCGGGAGGGCGCACAGATACGCAGTATTTT	CASNPTRAGGRTDTQYF
NA	TRBV19	TRBD2	TRBJ2-7	TGTGCCAGTAGTAGTACAAGAAAAGCGGGAGCCGGCTACGAGCAGTACTTC	CASSSTRKAGAGYEQYF
NA	TRBV15	NA	TRBJ1-5	TGTGCCACCAGCAAGGGAATCAGCAATCAGCCCCAGCATTTT	CATSKGISNQPQHF
NA	TRBV2	TRBD2	TRBJ2-1	TGTGCTAGCAGTAGGATTGGCGGGGGGAATGAGCAGTTCTTC	CASSRIGGGNEQFF
NA	TRBV13	NA	TRBJ2-7	TGTGCCAGCAGCTTCCAGTTAGGAGGTTCCGAGCAGTACTTC	CASSFQLGGSEQYF
NA	TRBV6-5	NA	TRBJ2-7	TGTGCCAGCAGTTACCTGTCGGAGAAGGAGCAGTACTTC	CASSYLSEKEQYF
NA	TRBV19	TRBD1	TRBJ2-7	TGTGCCAGTAGTGAGATACTTCAGGGGGACTACGAGCAGTACTTC	CASSEILQGDYEQYF
NA	TRBV27	TRBD2	TRBJ2-7	TGTGCCAGCAACCCGGGACTAGCGGGAGGGGGGGACTACGAGCAGTACTTC	CASNPGLAGGGDYEQYF
NA	TRBV9	NA	TRBJ1-1	TGTGCCAGCAGCGTAGGACCGGGCGGTGAAGCTTTCTTT	CASSVGPGGEAFF
NA	TRBV19	TRBD2	TRBJ2-1	TGTGCCAGTAGTATAGATCACGGAGTAGCGGGAGGGCTTGAGCAGTTCTTC	CASSIDHGVAGGLEQFF
NA	TRBV28	NA	TRBJ2-3	TGTGCCAGCAGTTTTGAGAGTTTTTCGGGCACAGATACGCAGTATTTT	CASSFESFSGTDTQYF
NA	TRBV9	NA	TRBJ2-3	TGTGCCAGCAGCGTAGCTACGGGGGGACAGAGAGTAGATACGCAGTATTTT	CASSVATGGQRVDTQYF
NA	TRBV28	NA	TRBJ2-7	TGTGCCAGCCGCCCCCGGGGGCCCTACTACGAGCAGTACTTC	CASRPRGPYYEQYF